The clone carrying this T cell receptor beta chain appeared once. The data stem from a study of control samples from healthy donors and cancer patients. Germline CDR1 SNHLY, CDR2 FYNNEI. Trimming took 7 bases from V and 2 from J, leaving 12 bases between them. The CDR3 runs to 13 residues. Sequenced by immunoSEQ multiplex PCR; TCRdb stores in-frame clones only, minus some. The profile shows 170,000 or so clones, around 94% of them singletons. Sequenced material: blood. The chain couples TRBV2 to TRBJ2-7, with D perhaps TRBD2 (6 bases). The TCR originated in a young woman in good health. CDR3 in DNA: TGTGCCAGCATTGGGGACTTCACCTACGAGCAGTACTTC. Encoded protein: CASIGDFTYEQYF. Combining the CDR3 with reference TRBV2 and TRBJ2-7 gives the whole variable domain EPEVTQTPSHQVTQMGQEVILRCVPISNHLYFYWYRQILGQKVEFLVSFYNNEISEKSEIFDDQFSVERPDGSNFTLKIRSTKLEDSAMYFCASIGDFTYEQYFGPGTRLTVT.